One and the same sample provided the 26 T cell receptor beta chains below, sequenced in a study of vaccination and CD4 T cells after COVID-19. The assay that was used to sequence DNA from cultured CD4+ T cells was the Oncomine TCR Beta short-read assay. TCRdb reprocessed the PCR reads with MiXCR, giving one entry per CDR3 protein. Of 13,000 or so distinct CDR3 sequences in the sample, 60% were seen once. For these TCRs, the target antigens are not known. Treatment indicated: roughly ten-day PBMC culture with coronavirus spike peptide pools or control peptides (ViraFEST assay). The sequenced sample consisted of CD4+ T cells from blood, cultured in vitro. The receptor source for this set is a human donor who had recovered from COVID-19.

There are a few counts of this clonotype. V gene TRBV11-2 combines with J gene TRBJ1-5, with 7 bases that match TRBD1. The ends lost 5 bases at V and 3 bases at J; junction bases unmatched: 1. The V gene's germline CDR1 is SGHAT and CDR2 FQNNGV. This CDR3 contains 13 residues. As DNA, the CDR3 is TGTGCCAGCAGCGAGGGGGCCAATCAGCCCCAGCATTTT. Translating gives CASSEGANQPQHF.

The chain combines TRBV7-6 with TRBJ2-2; D possibly corresponds to TRBD1 (6 bases). The CDR3 is made up of 17 amino acids. V was cut by 4 bases and J by 2 bases, with 17 bases left in between. CDR1 is SGHVS, CDR2 FNYEAQ, per germline. Here the CDR3 reads CASSSPGVRVNTGELFF. The CDR3 region has the DNA TGTGCCAGCAGCTCCCCAGGGGTCAGGGTAAACACCGGGGAGCTGTTTTTT.

The chain employs TRBV5-1 and TRBJ2-2; D gene unclear. Germline V CDR1 and CDR2: SGHRS, YFSETQ. This CDR3 is built from 12 residues. V dropped 3 bases and J dropped 5 bases, with 5 bases sitting between them. CDR3 DNA: TGCGCCAGCAGCTCCCTTACCGGGGAGCTGTTTTTT. It translates to CASSSLTGELFF.

This clonotype was counted only a few times. This chain uses TRBV2 with TRBJ1-1; D might be TRBD1 (6 bases). Between the trimmed V and J ends, which lost 3 bases and 1 base, there was a span of 18 bases. CDR1 and CDR2 (germline): SNHLY, FYNNEI. CDR3 length: 17 amino acids. DNA for the CDR3: TGTGCCAGCAGTGAGGGGGCGCGTCGAGAGGAGAACACTGAAGCTTTCTTT. It specifies CASSEGARREENTEAFF.

This clonotype was picked up a small number of times. The rearrangement joins TRBV7-2 to TRBJ1-6, with D tentatively TRBD1 (6 bases). Germline V gene data show CDR1 as SGHTA and CDR2 as FQGNSA. Trimming stripped 7 bases from V and 0 bases from J, with 10 bases between. CDR3 length equals 15 residues. CDR3 in DNA: TGTGCCAGCACCCCGACAGGCTCCTATAATTCACCCCTCCACTTT. Translated: CASTPTGSYNSPLHF.

The CDR3 here is CATSRDRRSGANVLTF. The DNA for the CDR3 is TGTGCCACCAGCAGAGATAGGCGCTCTGGGGCCAACGTCCTGACTTTC. This chain joins TRBV15 and TRBJ2-6; D is unresolved. CDR1 LNHNV and CDR2 YYDKDF come from the germline V gene (reference sequence). The CDR3 has 16 amino acids. Trimming removed 0 bases at V and 0 bases at J, with 6 bases between. Drawing the rest from reference TRBV15 and TRBJ2-6, the complete variable domain is DAMVIQNPRYQVTQFGKPVTLSCSQTLNHNVMYWYQQKSSQAPKLLFHYYDKDFNNEADTPDNFQSRRPNTSFCFLDIRSPGLGDTAMYLCATSRDRRSGANVLTFGAGSRLTVL.

The chain is built from TRBV6-2 or TRBV6-3 and TRBJ2-7; the D gene is possibly TRBD2 (6 bases). V gave up 5 bases and J gave up 6 bases, with 17 bases separating them. Germline V gives CDR1 MNHEY, CDR2 SVGEGT. This CDR3 region has 14 residues. The CDR3 region has the DNA TGTGCCAGCAGTACGACTAGGAGCGGTCTCGAGCAGTACTTC. It translates to CASSTTRSGLEQYF.

The chain employs TRBV28 and TRBJ1-4; TRBD1 matches at 10 bases. Germline V gene data show CDR1 as MDHEN and CDR2 as SYDVKM. CDR3 size: 17 residues. V was clipped by 5 bases and J by 10 bases; unmatched bases: 16. In nucleotides, the CDR3 is TGTGCCAGCAGTCCGTCGGGACAGGGGTCCCGGGCCGGAAAACTGTTTTTT. Translated, it gives CASSPSGQGSRAGKLFF.

The chain is built from TRBV27 and TRBJ1-2, with 7 nucleotides matching TRBD1. Germline CDR1 and CDR2: MNHEY and SMNVEV (reference sequence). J lost 8 bases, V lost 8 bases, and 11 bases had no gene match. The CDR3 runs 13 residues. The CDR3 spells CASRSTGDFGYTF. The CDR3 DNA sequence: TGTGCCAGCCGCAGCACAGGGGATTTCGGCTACACCTTC.

V gene TRBV27 combines with J gene TRBJ1-6; 8 bases are shared with TRBD1. CDR3 length: 15 amino acids. V shed 7 bases, J shed 8 bases, and the junction held 10 bases outside the gene matches. CDR1 is MNHEY, CDR2 SMNVEV, per germline (reference sequence). The CDR3 DNA reads TGTGCCAGCACCACATTGGACAGGGTATATTCACCCCTCCACTTT. It yields the protein CASTTLDRVYSPLHF.

V and J are TRBV24-1 and TRBJ1-1; D is possibly TRBD1 (6 bases). The CDR3 is 15 amino acids. CDR1 is KGHDR and CDR2 is SFDVKD in the germline V gene. Trimming cost V 2 bases and J 4 bases, with 13 bases left between them. CDR3 sequence reads: CATSDSGGAGTEAFF. The CDR3 nucleotides are TGTGCCACCAGTGATTCTGGGGGGGCAGGCACTGAAGCTTTCTTT.

This clonotype occurred a few times. The chain links TRBV20-1 to TRBJ2-7; maybe TRBD1 (5 bases). The CDR3 covers 15 residues. Deletions cut 2 bases from V and 3 bases from J, with 17 bases between. The V gene's germline CDR1 is DFQATT and CDR2 SNEGSKA (reference sequence). Here the CDR3 reads CSARLIRGTLYEQYF. CDR3 coding DNA: TGCAGTGCTAGACTTATTAGGGGAACCCTCTACGAGCAGTACTTC.

This clonotype has a handful of counts. The chain links TRBV27 to TRBJ1-2; no definite D call. V dropped 6 bases and J dropped 1 base, with 9 bases sitting between them. The germline V gene has CDR1 MNHEY and CDR2 SMNVEV (reference sequence). This CDR3 region has 13 residues. CDR3 nucleotide sequence: TGTGCCAGCAGGCCCCAGTTTAACTATGGCTACACCTTC. Amino acid sequence: CASRPQFNYGYTF.

This chain joins TRBV30 and TRBJ2-7, with unresolved D. Trimming took off 2 bases at V and 4 bases at J, with 18 bases between the two ends. The CDR3 totals 15 residues. Germline lookup yields CDR1 GTSNPN and CDR2 SVGIG (reference sequence). DNA of the CDR3: TGTGCCTGGAGTCATGTTAGACGGCAGCCTTACGAGCAGTACTTC. It encodes CAWSHVRRQPYEQYF.

The genes are TRBV14 and TRBJ2-7; D not certain. This CDR3 comprises 11 residues. Germline loops: CDR1 SGHDN, CDR2 FVKESK. With 1 base removed from V and 7 bases from J, the gap between germline ends came to 5 bases. The CDR3: CASSQVGEQYF. The CDR3 region has the DNA TGTGCCAGCAGCCAAGTTGGGGAGCAGTACTTC.

This clonotype has only a few counts. The chain uses TRBV29-1 and TRBJ2-5, with 13 positions matching TRBD2. Germline CDR1 and CDR2: SQVTM and ANQGSEA. This CDR3 contains 14 residues. With V trimmed by 6 bases and J by 5 bases, 6 bases remained unmatched. This CDR3 reads CSVALTSGGETQYF. The CDR3 DNA reads as TGCAGCGTCGCCTTGACTAGCGGGGGGGAGACCCAGTACTTC.

V and J are TRBV27 and TRBJ2-2, with 8 nucleotides matching TRBD2. The germline V gene encodes CDR1 MNHEY and CDR2 SMNVEV (reference sequence). This CDR3 region has 15 residues. V shed 3 bases and J 6 bases; nucleotides not matched to a gene: 6. Here the CDR3 reads CASSFSGSFPGELFF. The CDR3 region has the DNA TGTGCCAGCAGTTTCAGCGGGAGTTTTCCCGGGGAGCTGTTTTTT.

The genes are TRBV7-2 and TRBJ2-7; D unresolved. From germline, CDR1 is SGHTA and CDR2 FQGNSA. Trimming left V 7 bases short and J 3 bases short, with 16 bases between. This CDR3 region has 14 residues. The CDR3 region has the DNA TGTGCCAGCACCGTTGACAAGTGGAGCTACGAGCAGTACTTC. It is translated as CASTVDKWSYEQYF.

The V call is TRBV30, the J call TRBJ1-2; a possible D gene is TRBD1 (5 bases). The CDR3 contains 14 residues. Germline V gives CDR1 GTSNPN, CDR2 SVGIG (reference sequence). The V gene lost 4 bases and the J gene lost 6 bases, with 18 bases spanning the gap. CDR3 amino acids: CAWNKWRGEDGYTF. In nucleotides, the CDR3 is TGTGCCTGGAACAAGTGGAGAGGGGAAGATGGCTACACCTTC.

This chain links TRBV20-1 with TRBJ2-3; possible D gene TRBD1, 5 bases. Trimming removed 2 bases from V and 6 bases from J, with 12 bases in between. Germline V gives CDR1 DFQATT, CDR2 SNEGSKA (reference sequence). This CDR3 is 13 amino acids long. The CDR3 is CSARRQTHDTQYF. In nucleotides, the CDR3 is TGCAGTGCTAGAAGACAGACCCATGATACGCAGTATTTT.

The V gene is TRBV7-9, the J gene TRBJ2-1; D call uncertain. V was cut by 4 bases and J by 0 bases, with 13 bases left in between. This CDR3 is 16 amino acids long. Germline loops: CDR1 SEHNR, CDR2 FQNEAQ (reference sequence). CDR3: CASSSPFESSYNEQFF. CDR3 DNA sequence: TGTGCCAGCAGCTCTCCGTTCGAGAGCTCCTACAATGAGCAGTTCTTC.

This clonotype has more than one count but fewer than ten. The chain couples TRBV19 to TRBJ2-2, with unresolved D. Germline V gene data show CDR1 as LNHDA and CDR2 as SQIVND (reference sequence). The CDR3 is 14 amino acids. The V end was cut by 8 bases, the J end by 6 bases, with 16 bases between. The CDR3 here is CASRGPQISGELFF. CDR3 sequence (DNA): TGTGCCAGTCGAGGACCTCAAATTTCCGGGGAGCTGTTTTTT.

V usage is TRBV20-1 and J usage is TRBJ2-7; 7 positions agree with TRBD2. Germline CDR1 and CDR2: DFQATT and SNEGSKA (reference sequence). The CDR3 is 12 amino acids. V was pared by 5 bases and J by 4 bases, with 5 bases of the junction left unmatched. CDR3 amino acids: CSASAGLYEQYF. In nucleotides, the CDR3 is TGCAGTGCTTCAGCGGGACTTTACGAGCAGTACTTC.

This clonotype was seen more than once but under ten times. The V gene is TRBV20-1, the J gene TRBJ2-3; D is possibly TRBD1 (6 bases). The CDR3 is 11 residues long. The germline gives CDR1 DFQATT, CDR2 SNEGSKA (reference sequence). Trimming removed 0 bases from V and 13 bases from J, with 11 bases in between. CDR3 amino acids: CSARDRGGEYF. The CDR3 nucleotides read TGCAGTGCTAGAGACAGGGGTGGGGAGTATTTT.

This clonotype was seen a few times. The gene calls are TRBV5-5 and TRBJ1-5; D gene unclear. The V gene's germline CDR1 is SGHKS and CDR2 YYEKEE (reference sequence). The CDR3 sequence is 12 residues long. Trimming left V 2 bases short and J 7 bases short, with 7 bases between. CDR3 protein: CASSLGRQPQHF. For the CDR3, the DNA is TGTGCCAGCAGCTTAGGCCGGCAGCCCCAGCATTTT.

J is TRBJ2-3 and V is TRBV24-1, with D possibly TRBD1 on 6 matching bases. The CDR3 is 13 residues long. Trimming cost V 9 bases and J 0 bases, with 9 bases left between them. Germline-derived CDR1 and CDR2 are KGHDR and SFDVKD. The DNA of the CDR3 is TGTGCCACCTCACAGGGTAGCACAGATACGCAGTATTTT. Residues: CATSQGSTDTQYF.